Described below is a single T cell receptor (beta chain) sequence and its context. The sample comes from a study of blood T cell repertoires in COVID-19. For the study at large: Acute and convalescent COVID-19 samples came from the United States, Italy and Spain. PBMCs, B-cell-depleted T cells, or T cells were the source of the cDNA or gDNA that made up the material.

Source study methods: Estimates of nucleated cell counts were drawn from the amplification of reference gene primers. Sequencing used immunoSEQ multiplex PCR; TCRdb keeps in-frame clones, though not all of them. That table gives V, J and clone size, and the DNA gave D and trimming. The data contain 30,000 to 45,000 clones, around 86% of them seen just once; the ten biggest clones take up 5% to 7%. Trimming stripped 0 bases from V and 4 bases from J, with 7 bases between. Germline V gene sequence: CDR1 SGHRS, CDR2 YFSETQ. This CDR3 has 13 amino acids. The V call is TRBV5-1, the J call TRBJ1-1; D gene uncertain. Sample: peripheral blood. The sequence derives from a human donor in a cohort sampled during active COVID-19. CDR3 sequence (DNA): TGCGCCAGCAGCTTGGCGGGGAGCACTGAAGCTTTCTTT. This codes for CASSLAGSTEAFF.